The clone carrying this T cell receptor beta chain was seen repeatedly, ten times or more. What it recognizes is unknown. This record belongs to a study of T cells after yellow fever vaccination. Broader study findings: Compared with primary, the secondary response was weaker and peaked at day 5, not 15. Clones that expanded after primary vaccination mostly reappeared after the booster (roughly 96% CD4, approximately 85% CD8).

The germline V gene encodes CDR1 SGHRS and CDR2 YFSETQ. Germline trimming cut 4 bases from V and 9 bases from J; bases unmatched to any gene: 4. The CDR3 length is 14 residues. TCRdb itself ran the 5' RACE reads through MiXCR, one entry per CDR3 protein. There are more than 65,000 distinct CDR3 sequences in the sample; approximately 5% occur only once, and under 2.5% lies in the top ten. This chain joins TRBV5-1 and TRBJ2-2; TRBD1 matches 12 bases. This clonotype was obtained from a young man who received the YFV17D yellow fever vaccine. The sequences come from CD4+ T cells sorted from PBMCs, collected around 14 days after the first yellow fever vaccination. The CDR3 DNA sequence: TGCGCCAGCAGCCCGGGACAGGGGGCTCGGGAGCTGTTTTTT. This translates into CASSPGQGARELFF.